These 15 T cell receptor beta chains came from one sample sequenced in a study of early T cells in non-severe SARS-CoV-2 infection. TCRdb re-derived calls from the 5' RACE reads in MiXCR, one entry per CDR3 protein. This table holds roughly 53,000 distinct CDR3 sequences, approximately 8% found once. The material was whole blood, obtained at baseline. Every receptor here comes from an adult who was a healthcare worker with PCR-confirmed SARS-CoV-2 infection or an uninfected control (not recorded which).

This clonotype was counted at least ten times. The chain is built from TRBV29-1 and TRBJ2-7, with TRBD1 as a possible D gene (6 bases). The germline V gene encodes CDR1 SQVTM and CDR2 ANQGSEA. V lost 3 bases to trimming and J lost 6 bases, with 12 bases between them. The CDR3 spans 12 residues. The CDR3 nucleotides read TGCAGCGTTGAGAGACGAGGGGGCGAGCAGTACTTC. It encodes CSVERRGGEQYF.

This clonotype has a handful of counts. In nucleotides, the CDR3 is TGTGCCAGCTCCCGGACTACCTTCTTGGGCGAGCAGTACTTC. It translates to CASSRTTFLGEQYF. The rearrangement links TRBV6-5 to TRBJ2-7; a weak D match, TRBD2 (6 bases). The CDR3 covers 14 residues. Trimming stripped 8 bases from V and 6 bases from J, with 20 bases between. Germline-derived CDR1 and CDR2 are MNHEY and SVGAGI.

In its sample, this clonotype was seen many times. The CDR3 DNA is TGTGCCAGTAACACGGGCCGGAACACTGAAGCTTTCTTT. This encodes CASNTGRNTEAFF. This chain joins TRBV19 and TRBJ1-1; no clear D. The V end lost 7 bases, the J end lost 1 base, and 10 bases lay between the germline ends. Germline V gives CDR1 LNHDA, CDR2 SQIVND (reference sequence). The CDR3 length is 13 residues.

This clonotype was counted only a few times. The chain carries TRBV12-3 or TRBV12-4 and TRBJ2-7; TRBD1 matches at 8 bases. This CDR3 spans 15 amino acids. Germline trimming cut 0 bases from V and 5 bases from J; bases unmatched to any gene: 6. As DNA, the CDR3 is TGTGCCAGCAGTTTAGCGGTGGACAGGGTAAACGAGCAGTACTTC. Its translation: CASSLAVDRVNEQYF.

V usage is TRBV10-1 and J usage is TRBJ2-1, with 12 bases that match TRBD2. This CDR3 is 17 amino acids long. V was clipped by 3 bases and J by 1 base; unmatched bases: 4. Germline V gives CDR1 WNHNN, CDR2 SYGVQD (reference sequence). CDR3 bases: TGCGCCAGCAGTGATGAGACTAGCGGGGGTTCCTACAATGAGCAGTTCTTC. Protein sequence: CASSDETSGGSYNEQFF.

This chain uses TRBV20-1 with TRBJ2-7, with 8 bases identical to TRBD1. This CDR3 region has 12 residues. The germline V gene encodes CDR1 DFQATT and CDR2 SNEGSKA (reference sequence). V dropped 6 bases and J dropped 10; count of bases not matched to a gene: 11. The CDR3 sequence is CSAPGTGTGQYF. CDR3 DNA sequence: TGCAGTGCGCCCGGGACAGGAACCGGACAGTACTTC.

This clonotype was counted many times. The chain uses TRBV14 and TRBJ1-1; D call uncertain. This CDR3 is 16 amino acids long. Trimming cost V 2 bases and J 2 bases, with 15 bases left between them. Germline V lookup: CDR1 SGHDN, CDR2 FVKESK. The CDR3 DNA reads as TGTGCCAGCAGCCAACCGGACTCACCAACAAACACTGAAGCTTTCTTT. The encoded protein is CASSQPDSPTNTEAFF.

This clonotype was observed a few times. The chain couples TRBV4-1 to TRBJ2-7, with TRBD2 matching 9 bases. Germline CDR1 is MGHRA and CDR2 is YSYEKL. J gave up 2 bases and V 4 bases, and 9 bases lay outside the gene matches. The CDR3 spans 16 residues. The chain's CDR3 is CASSPLPTSGTYEQYF. The CDR3 DNA reads TGCGCCAGCAGCCCCCTGCCGACTAGCGGCACCTACGAGCAGTACTTC.

This clonotype was detected only a few times. In nucleotides, the CDR3 is TGTGCCAGCTCACCACAGGGGAAGTCCTACGAGCAGTACTTC. This sequence encodes CASSPQGKSYEQYF. This sequence joins TRBV18 and TRBJ2-7, with a weak D call TRBD1 (5 bases). CDR3 length equals 14 residues. V was pared by 1 base and J by 1 base, with 8 bases between. Germline loops: CDR1 KGHSH, CDR2 LQKENI. The whole variable domain, filled in from reference TRBV18 and TRBJ2-7, reads NAGVMQNPRHLVRRRGQEARLRCSPMKGHSHVYWYRQLPEEGLKFMVYLQKENIIDESGMPKERFSAEFPKEGPSILRIQQVVRGDSAAYFCASSPQGKSYEQYFGPGTRLTVT.

There are a few counts of this clonotype. The V call is TRBV18, the J call TRBJ2-5, with TRBD1 as a possible D gene (6 bases). CDR3 length: 14 amino acids. Germline V CDR1 and CDR2: KGHSH, LQKENI. V lost 3 bases and J lost 5, with 13 bases in between. The CDR3 nucleotides are TGTGCCAGCTCACCGAACACAGGACAGGAGACCCAGTACTTC. This encodes CASSPNTGQETQYF.

This clonotype was picked up a small number of times. The V call is TRBV6-5, the J call TRBJ2-7; 8 bases fit TRBD1. Germline assignment: CDR1 MNHEY and CDR2 SVGAGI. Losses at the gene ends were 4 bases for V and 0 bases for J; bases not matched to a gene: 2. The CDR3 is 14 amino acids. The CDR3 sequence: CASSWDRSSYEQYF. The CDR3 DNA reads TGTGCCAGCAGTTGGGACAGGAGCTCCTACGAGCAGTACTTC.

This clonotype was detected ten times or more. V usage is TRBV12-3 or TRBV12-4 and J usage is TRBJ1-2; D might be TRBD1 (5 bases). V lost 1 base, J lost 4 bases, and 10 bases lay in between. This CDR3 is built from 14 residues. The CDR3: CASSLGGDGYGYTF. CDR3 nucleotide sequence: TGTGCCAGCAGTTTAGGGGGGGACGGCTATGGCTACACCTTC.

This clonotype turned up a few times. The V gene is TRBV20-1, the J gene TRBJ2-7; possibly TRBD2 for D (5 bases). Trimming removed 1 base at V and 2 bases at J, with 15 bases between. There are 15 residues in the CDR3. Germline assignment: CDR1 DFQATT and CDR2 SNEGSKA (reference sequence). CDR3 protein: CSARGPRTTTYEQYF. For the CDR3, the DNA is TGCAGTGCTAGAGGCCCTCGGACGACTACCTACGAGCAGTACTTC.

The chain uses TRBV7-3 and TRBJ1-1, with D perhaps matching TRBD1 (5 bases). Trimming cost V 2 bases and J 8 bases, with 12 bases left between them. CDR3 length: 13 amino acids. CDR1 is SGHTA, CDR2 FQGTGA, per germline. CDR3 nucleotide sequence: TGTGCCAGCAGCTTAGGGGTCGACAGAGAAGCTTTCTTT. Protein: CASSLGVDREAFF. Drawing the rest from reference TRBV7-3 and TRBJ1-1, the complete variable domain is GAGVSQTPSNKVTEKGKYVELRCDPISGHTALYWYRQSLGQGPEFLIYFQGTGAADDSGLPNDRFFAVRPEGSVSTLKIQRTERGDSAVYLCASSLGVDREAFFGQGTRLTVV.

This clonotype has just a few counts. The genes are TRBV12-3 or TRBV12-4 and TRBJ2-1; 10 nucleotides line up with TRBD2. The CDR3 loop spans 15 amino acids. Trimming took 4 bases from V and 2 from J; bases not matched to a gene: 2. DNA of the CDR3: TGTGCCAGCAGTTCGAGCGGGGGGGCCTACAATGAGCAGTTCTTC. Protein sequence: CASSSSGGAYNEQFF.